These 25 T cell receptor beta chains came from one sample sequenced in a study of blood T cell repertoires in COVID-19. Data came from immunoSEQ multiplex PCR; TCRdb stores just in-frame clones and leaves some out. The sample lists approximately 120,000 clones; about 79% were seen once. Sequenced input: peripheral blood. These receptors came from a man aged 40-49 years with active or convalescent COVID-19.

V is TRBV28 and J is TRBJ1-1; D unclear. This CDR3 contains 13 residues. The V end lost 2 bases, the J end lost 11 bases, and 15 bases lay between the germline ends. Germline V lookup: CDR1 MDHEN, CDR2 SYDVKM. The CDR3 bases are TGTGCCAGCAGTTTAGCCCCTCCCGGGAGGGCTTTCTTT. It translates to CASSLAPPGRAFF.

The V gene is TRBV29-1, the J gene TRBJ1-2, with TRBD1 identical over 7 bases. The germline gives CDR1 SQVTM, CDR2 ANQGSEA. This CDR3 is 13 amino acids long. The J segment lost 3 bases and the V segment lost 7 bases, leaving 8 bases of the junction unmatched. As DNA, the CDR3 is TGCAGCGGTTCGACAGGGTGGGACTATGGCTACACCTTC. Translating it yields CSGSTGWDYGYTF.

This rearrangement joins TRBV5-1 to TRBJ2-1, with 14 bases identical to TRBD2. V trimming: 7 bases; J trimming: 6 bases; junction bases outside the gene matches: 15. Germline V lookup: CDR1 SGHRS, CDR2 YFSETQ. CDR3 size: 18 residues. The CDR3 loop reads CASCRGGTSGSSGNEQFF. In DNA, the CDR3 is TGCGCCAGCTGCCGGGGGGGGACTAGCGGGAGCTCCGGCAATGAGCAGTTCTTC.

The chain carries TRBV11-3 and TRBJ1-1; D might be TRBD1 (5 bases). The germline CDR1 and CDR2 sequences are SGHNT and YENEEA. This CDR3 contains 13 residues. V dropped 7 bases and J dropped 4 bases, with 13 bases sitting between them. CDR3 nucleotides: TGTGCCAGCACCCCTGGGGGGGGCACTGAAGCTTTCTTT. Its protein product is CASTPGGGTEAFF.

The chain carries TRBV6-5 and TRBJ1-5; D is uncertain. Germline CDR1 and CDR2: MNHEY and SVGAGI. The CDR3 runs to 13 residues. The germline V and J ends were trimmed by 5 bases and 5 bases, with 10 bases remaining between them. This CDR3 reads CASSPVGDQPQHF. As DNA, the CDR3 is TGTGCCAGCAGTCCCGTAGGAGATCAGCCCCAGCATTTT.

The V and J genes are TRBV19 and TRBJ1-1, with no clear D. The CDR3 loop spans 11 amino acids. V gave up 8 bases and J gave up 5 bases, with 9 bases separating them. Germline lookup yields CDR1 LNHDA and CDR2 SQIVND (reference sequence). The CDR3 here is CASRRETEAFF. CDR3 nucleotide sequence: TGTGCCAGTCGTCGGGAGACTGAAGCTTTCTTT.

In its sample, this clone was seen once. The CDR3 is CASSSPGYYGYTF. The CDR3 nucleotides read TGTGCCAGCAGTTCGCCAGGGTACTATGGCTACACCTTC. V is TRBV6-5 and J is TRBJ1-2; perhaps TRBD1 as D (5 bases). The CDR3 loop spans 13 amino acids. Trimming stripped 4 bases from V and 3 bases from J, with 9 bases between. Germline V gene sequence: CDR1 MNHEY, CDR2 SVGAGI.

This chain connects TRBV27 to TRBJ2-7; tentatively, D is TRBD2 (6 bases). The V gene lost 4 bases and the J gene lost 6 bases, with 13 bases spanning the gap. CDR1 and CDR2 (germline): MNHEY, SMNVEV (reference sequence). The CDR3 has 13 amino acids. CDR3 amino acids: CASSSPGGSEQYF. Written as DNA, the CDR3 is TGTGCCAGCAGTTCCCCCGGGGGTAGCGAGCAGTACTTC.

The rearrangement links TRBV6-4 to TRBJ2-5, with D possibly being TRBD1 (6 bases). Trimming cost V 5 bases and J 2 bases, with 12 bases left between them. Germline CDR1 MRHNA, CDR2 SNTAGT. The CDR3 has 14 residues. Here the CDR3 DNA reads TGTGCCAGCAGTCCCTCAGGGACACAAGAGACCCAGTACTTC. Translation: CASSPSGTQETQYF.

The chain is built from TRBV12-5 and TRBJ1-5; perhaps TRBD1 as D (5 bases). Trimming removed 0 bases from V and 6 bases from J, with 18 bases in between. The germline CDR1 and CDR2 sequences are LGHNT and FRNRAP. The CDR3 is made up of 17 amino acids. The CDR3 region is CASGLVIGGAQSQPQHF. Here the CDR3 DNA reads TGTGCTAGTGGTTTGGTAATAGGAGGGGCGCAGAGTCAGCCCCAGCATTTT.

V and J are TRBV11-3 and TRBJ2-5; weak D call: TRBD1 (6 bases). Trimming stripped 4 bases from V and 5 bases from J, with 11 bases between. This CDR3 region has 13 residues. Germline V gives CDR1 SGHNT, CDR2 YENEEA. The CDR3, as DNA: TGTGCCAGCAGCTCTTCTCAGGGGGAGACCCAGTACTTC. As protein: CASSSSQGETQYF. The variable domain in full, with the rest retrieved from reference TRBV11-3 and TRBJ2-5, is EAGVVQSPRYKIIEKKQPVAFWCNPISGHNTLYWYLQNLGQGPELLIRYENEEAVDDSQLPKDRFSAERLKGVDSTLKIQPAELGDSAVYLCASSSSQGETQYFGPGTRLLVL.

The V and J genes are TRBV24-1 and TRBJ1-2, with 7 bases identical to TRBD1. Germline trimming cut 12 bases from V and 8 bases from J; bases unmatched to any gene: 11. The length of the CDR3 is 12 residues. Looked up from germline, CDR1 is KGHDR and CDR2 is SFDVKD. CDR3 amino acids: CASRDSLGGYTF. The CDR3 region has the DNA TGTGCCTCCCGGGACAGTCTAGGCGGCTACACCTTC.

The chain carries TRBV19 and TRBJ2-7; 9 positions agree with TRBD1. CDR1 is LNHDA and CDR2 is SQIVND in the germline V gene (reference sequence). Germline trimming cut 7 bases from V and 5 bases from J; bases unmatched to any gene: 12. CDR3 length: 15 amino acids. CDR3 protein: CASTPTGTGLHEQYF. The DNA for the CDR3 is TGTGCCAGTACCCCGACCGGGACAGGGCTCCACGAGCAGTACTTC.

This clone has a single count. The rearrangement uses TRBV6-5 and TRBJ2-7, with 7 positions matching TRBD1. The CDR3 runs to 15 residues. The germline CDR1 and CDR2 sequences are MNHEY and SVGAGI. Trimming at V came to 1 base and at J to 1 base, leaving 4 bases not matched to a gene. CDR3 residues: CASSYYRGPSYEQYF. The CDR3 nucleotides are TGTGCCAGCAGTTACTACAGGGGTCCTTCCTACGAGCAGTACTTC.

The CDR3 region is CASSYRGQPQHF. The CDR3 coding sequence is TGTGCCAGCAGTTACAGGGGACAGCCCCAGCATTTT. V gene TRBV27 combines with J gene TRBJ1-5; 7 bases are shared with TRBD1. Germline V gene sequence: CDR1 MNHEY, CDR2 SMNVEV (reference sequence). V dropped 4 bases and J dropped 7; count of bases not matched to a gene: 1. The CDR3 runs 12 residues.

This clone appeared many times. V and J are TRBV29-1 and TRBJ1-5; weak D call: TRBD1 (6 bases). With 6 bases removed from V and 5 bases from J, the gap between germline ends came to 14 bases. The CDR3 spans 13 residues. Germline lookup yields CDR1 SQVTM and CDR2 ANQGSEA. CDR3 nucleotides: TGCAGCGTCTCACAGGGAGGGCATCAGCCCCAGCATTTT. Its protein product is CSVSQGGHQPQHF.

The chain links TRBV11-2 to TRBJ2-3; possibly TRBD1 for D (6 bases). The CDR3 is 15 residues long. Per germline, CDR1 SGHAT and CDR2 FQNNGV. V shed 0 bases and J shed 3 bases, with 10 bases lying between them. The CDR3 nucleotides read TGTGCCAGCAGCTTAGATAGGCAGGGGACAGATACGCAGTATTTT. It encodes CASSLDRQGTDTQYF.

The rearrangement uses TRBV6-2 or TRBV6-3 and TRBJ1-5, with D possibly TRBD1 on 6 matching bases. The CDR3 runs to 18 residues. Germline V gene sequence: CDR1 MNHEY, CDR2 SVGEGT. The V and J ends lost 2 bases and 4 bases respectively, with 21 bases between them. CDR3: CASSYEAYRDINNQPQHF. CDR3 sequence (DNA): TGTGCCAGCAGTTACGAAGCCTACCGGGACATAAATAATCAGCCCCAGCATTTT.

The rearrangement uses TRBV9 and TRBJ2-1; D possibly corresponds to TRBD2 (6 bases). In germline, CDR1 is SGDLS, CDR2 YYNGEE. V lost 5 bases and J 3 bases, leaving 15 bases between the germline ends. The CDR3 contains 15 residues. DNA of the CDR3: TGTGCCAGCAGTAATGGGGGGAATAACTACAATGAGCAGTTCTTC. It specifies CASSNGGNNYNEQFF.

This rearrangement joins TRBV19 to TRBJ1-6; 7 positions match TRBD1. The CDR3 is 16 residues long. Germline V gives CDR1 LNHDA, CDR2 SQIVND (reference sequence). J gave up 0 bases and V 9 bases, and 8 bases lay outside the gene matches. The DNA for the CDR3 is TGTGCCAGCACGACAGGGCGGGGCTCCTATAATTCACCCCTCCACTTT. It translates to CASTTGRGSYNSPLHF.

This chain connects TRBV6-5 to TRBJ2-2, with TRBD1 identical over 9 bases. J lost 5 bases, V lost 6 bases, and 4 bases had no gene match. The CDR3 loop spans 14 amino acids. Germline V lookup: CDR1 MNHEY, CDR2 SVGAGI. The CDR3 reads CASRLGQGTGELFF. CDR3 coding DNA: TGTGCCAGCAGGCTGGGACAGGGTACCGGGGAGCTGTTTTTT.

The chain has TRBV3-1 (or the pseudogene TRBV3-2) and TRBJ2-7, with TRBD2 matching 7 bases. After removal of 2 bases from V and 6 bases from J, the junction contained 19 bases not matched to a gene. Germline CDR1 reads LGHDT; CDR2 reads YNNKEL (reference sequence). The CDR3 is 18 residues long. The CDR3 DNA is TGTGCCAGCAGCCAAAGTAAAACGAGGGCTGCGGGAGAAGGCGAGCAGTACTTC. As protein: CASSQSKTRAAGEGEQYF.

This chain links TRBV29-1 with TRBJ2-2; perhaps TRBD1 as D (5 bases). V lost 4 bases and J 8 bases, leaving 8 bases between the germline ends. Germline-derived CDR1 and CDR2 are SQVTM and ANQGSEA. The CDR3 loop spans 11 amino acids. The CDR3 sequence: CSVVGAGELFF. The CDR3 DNA follows: TGCAGCGTTGTAGGGGCAGGGGAGCTGTTTTTT.

This clone was detected only once. V is TRBV25-1 and J is TRBJ2-2; D is possibly TRBD2 (5 bases). Per the germline V gene, CDR1 is MGHDK and CDR2 is SYGVNS. Trimming pared 7 bases from V and 6 bases from J, leaving 15 bases between. This CDR3 is built from 14 residues. The CDR3 DNA sequence: TGTGCCAGCACCCCCGGGAATGGGCCCGGGGAGCTGTTTTTT. Translating it yields CASTPGNGPGELFF.

The genes are TRBV4-2 and TRBJ2-1, with 9 nucleotides matching TRBD1. From germline, CDR1 is LGHNA and CDR2 YNFKEQ. The CDR3 length is 16 residues. The V gene end was trimmed by 4 bases and the J gene end by 7 bases; junction bases not matched to a gene: 11. Written as DNA, the CDR3 is TGTGCCAGCAGCCCCCACCGGGACAGGGTTACGAATGAGCAGTTCTTC. Translated: CASSPHRDRVTNEQFF.